Presented here are 20 T cell receptor beta chains from one specimen sequenced in a study of Ad26.COV2.S vaccination and SARS-CoV-2 variants. Some clones are missing from TCRdb's copy, which holds only in-frame ones; the method was immunoSEQ multiplex PCR. This sample carries 350,000 to 450,000 clones, about 92% of them seen once, and the ten largest clones take 1.5% to 2%. This sample's treatment: 15 to 20 received Ad26.COV2.S at low or high dose, single or two shots; roughly 5 received placebo; per-sample allocation not given. Samples came from day 63 after the first vaccine or placebo injection. The material sequenced was peripheral blood, taken in a trial of Ad26.COV2.S vaccine versus placebo. Source of these receptors: a person aged 18-65 years who received the Ad26.COV2.S COVID-19 vaccine or a placebo.

CDR3 DNA: TGCGCCAGCAGCCAAGTTGGAGACCCAGATACGCAGTATTTT. As protein: CASSQVGDPDTQYF. The chain uses TRBV4-3 and TRBJ2-3; D gene unclear. The CDR3 runs 14 residues. V was shortened by 1 base and J by 4 bases, with 9 bases between the two germline ends. Looked up from germline, CDR1 is LGHNA and CDR2 is YSLEER.

The genes are TRBV29-1 and TRBJ1-1, with a weak D call TRBD1 (5 bases). Germline V gene lookup returns CDR1 SQVTM and CDR2 ANQGSEA. The CDR3 is made up of 11 amino acids. Trimming stripped 4 bases from V and 4 bases from J, with 7 bases between. The CDR3 DNA sequence: TGCAGCGTTGGGGGGAGCACTGAAGCTTTCTTT. It is translated as CSVGGSTEAFF.

V and J are TRBV5-5 and TRBJ2-1; 8 bases are a match to TRBD2. V gave up 0 bases and J gave up 6 bases; unmatched junction bases: 5. This CDR3 spans 15 amino acids. In germline, CDR1 is SGHKS, CDR2 YYEKEE (reference sequence). CDR3 region: CASSLGVAGSNEQFF. The CDR3 bases are TGTGCCAGCAGCTTGGGGGTAGCGGGGTCCAATGAGCAGTTCTTC.

The genes are TRBV4-3 and TRBJ1-2; no clear D gene. CDR1 is LGHNA, CDR2 YSLEER, per germline. Deletions cut 0 bases from V and 4 bases from J, with 18 bases between. The CDR3 consists of 17 residues. The DNA for the CDR3 is TGCGCCAGCAGCCAAGATCACTACAGCATAAGGCTCTATGGCTACACCTTC. Its translation is CASSQDHYSIRLYGYTF.

CDR3 loop: CSAKGQGIYEQYF. The DNA for the CDR3 is TGCAGCGCGAAGGGACAGGGGATCTACGAGCAGTACTTC. J is TRBJ2-7 and V is TRBV29-1; 10 nucleotides line up with TRBD1. This CDR3 is 13 amino acids long. Germline values: CDR1 SQVTM, CDR2 ANQGSEA. Trimming removed 7 bases from V and 3 bases from J; junction bases left unmatched: 6.

The chain uses TRBV10-3 and TRBJ2-1; 11 bases match TRBD2. The CDR3 sequence is 15 residues long. Germline CDR1 is ENHRY and CDR2 is SYGVKD. With V trimmed by 3 bases and J by 4 bases, 2 bases remained unmatched. CDR3 residues: CAISDLAGGYNEQFF. CDR3 sequence (DNA): TGTGCCATCAGTGACCTAGCGGGGGGATACAATGAGCAGTTCTTC.

The J gene is TRBJ1-1, the V gene TRBV13, with D uncertain. Germline-derived CDR1 and CDR2 are PRHDT and FYEKMQ (reference sequence). Trimming cost V 1 base and J 0 bases, with 6 bases left between them. The CDR3 has 14 residues. This CDR3 is CASSLAFLNTEAFF. CDR3 sequence (DNA): TGTGCCAGCAGCTTAGCCTTCTTGAACACTGAAGCTTTCTTT.

In its sample, this clone was seen once. V usage is TRBV6-6 and J usage is TRBJ2-3; TRBD2 matches 10 bases. The V segment lost 5 bases and the J segment 3 bases; nucleotides outside the gene matches: 14. The CDR3 totals 18 residues. Germline lookup yields CDR1 MNHNY and CDR2 SVGAGI (reference sequence). The chain's CDR3 is CASSPGSPSGGETDTQYF. The CDR3 DNA follows: TGTGCCAGCAGTCCGGGGTCCCCCAGCGGGGGGGAAACAGATACGCAGTATTTT.

The chain carries TRBV7-2 and TRBJ2-2; 8 positions agree with TRBD2. Germline CDR1 and CDR2: SGHTA and FQGNSA. The CDR3 runs 18 residues. The ends lost 2 bases at V and 5 bases at J; junction bases unmatched: 13. The CDR3 loop is CASSLLGGASLRTGELFF. The CDR3 nucleotides are TGTGCCAGCAGCTTACTCGGGGGGGCCTCGTTGAGGACCGGGGAGCTGTTTTTT.

This clone has just one count. The chain joins TRBV3-1 (or the pseudogene TRBV3-2) to TRBJ2-7; 7 bases map to TRBD1. J gave up 3 bases and V 3 bases, and 8 bases lay outside the gene matches. From germline, CDR1 is LGHDT and CDR2 YNNKEL (reference sequence). This CDR3 spans 15 amino acids. Written as DNA, the CDR3 is TGTGCCAGCAGCCATCTCGGGACAGCACACTACGAGCAGTACTTC. Encoded protein: CASSHLGTAHYEQYF.

As to this clone: Other DNA sequences in this sample translate to the same CDR3. The CDR3 reads CASSQDRAGELFF. The CDR3 region has the DNA TGCGCCAGCAGCCAAGATCGCGCCGGGGAGCTGTTTTTT. V and J are TRBV4-3 and TRBJ2-2, with D unclear. This CDR3 has 13 residues. V was clipped by 0 bases and J by 6 bases, with 5 bases between them. Germline CDR1 LGHNA, CDR2 YSLEER.

The V and J genes are TRBV7-9 and TRBJ1-1, with 7 bases matching TRBD1. V lost 5 bases to trimming and J lost 5 bases; unmatched junction nucleotides: 8. Germline V gives CDR1 SEHNR, CDR2 FQNEAQ (reference sequence). The CDR3 is 14 residues long. The CDR3 spells CASSARQGMTEAFF. The DNA for the CDR3 is TGTGCCAGCAGCGCTCGACAGGGTATGACTGAAGCTTTCTTT.

This clone appeared a single time. CDR3 loop: CASSRIGQANYGYTF. The CDR3, as DNA: TGTGCCAGCAGCAGGATCGGACAGGCTAACTATGGCTACACCTTC. This chain links TRBV6-5 with TRBJ1-2; 7 bases are a match to TRBD1. The germline V gene encodes CDR1 MNHEY and CDR2 SVGAGI. The CDR3 runs to 15 residues. J lost 0 bases, V lost 6 bases, and 7 bases had no gene match.

The genes are TRBV28 and TRBJ2-5; 12 bases map to TRBD1. Per germline, CDR1 MDHEN and CDR2 SYDVKM. J lost 5 bases, V lost 6 bases, and 13 bases had no gene match. This CDR3 has 17 residues. The CDR3 reads CASSDRLGTGGYETQYF. DNA of the CDR3: TGTGCCAGCAGCGACCGCCTCGGGACAGGGGGCTATGAGACCCAGTACTTC.

The J gene is TRBJ1-3, the V gene TRBV4-1, with 7 bases lining up with TRBD1. Germline V gene sequence: CDR1 MGHRA, CDR2 YSYEKL. Trimming cost V 5 bases and J 4 bases; bases outside gene matches: 5. CDR3 length: 14 residues. CDR3 region: CASSEDRWGNTIYF. The DNA for the CDR3 is TGCGCCAGCAGCGAGGACAGGTGGGGAAACACCATATATTTT.

The chain has TRBV27 and TRBJ1-1; no firm D call. Germline CDR1 is MNHEY and CDR2 is SMNVEV (reference sequence). V lost 4 bases, J lost 2 bases, and 8 bases lay in between. The CDR3 runs to 13 residues. In nucleotides, the CDR3 is TGTGCCAGCAGTTATATAAGAAACACTGAAGCTTTCTTT. It translates to CASSYIRNTEAFF.

The chain uses TRBV30 and TRBJ2-3; no clear D gene. This CDR3 comprises 11 residues. V was trimmed by 0 bases and J by 8 bases, leaving 6 bases between them. Per germline, CDR1 GTSNPN and CDR2 SVGIG (reference sequence). The CDR3 DNA reads as TGTGCCTGGAGTGTACAGTCTACGCAGTATTTT. Translated, it gives CAWSVQSTQYF.

This clone was counted a single time. The V gene is TRBV5-5, the J gene TRBJ2-1, with D maybe TRBD1 (5 bases). This CDR3 is 15 amino acids long. With 0 bases removed from V and 4 bases from J, the gap between germline ends came to 11 bases. Per the germline V gene, CDR1 is SGHKS and CDR2 is YYEKEE (reference sequence). DNA for the CDR3: TGTGCCAGCAGCTTGGATTGGGGCCCTTACAATGAGCAGTTCTTC. It translates to CASSLDWGPYNEQFF.

V is TRBV15 and J is TRBJ1-5; D unresolved. V was cut by 0 bases and J by 7 bases, with 13 bases left in between. The CDR3 sequence is 15 residues long. Germline V gene data show CDR1 as LNHNV and CDR2 as YYDKDF (reference sequence). The CDR3 loop reads CATSRDVRPGQPQHF. In DNA form, the CDR3 reads TGTGCCACCAGCAGAGACGTACGCCCCGGGCAGCCCCAGCATTTT. Filled out from reference TRBV15 and TRBJ1-5, the complete variable domain reads DAMVIQNPRYQVTQFGKPVTLSCSQTLNHNVMYWYQQKSSQAPKLLFHYYDKDFNNEADTPDNFQSRRPNTSFCFLDIRSPGLGDTAMYLCATSRDVRPGQPQHFGDGTRLSIL.

The rearrangement uses TRBV23-1 and TRBJ1-1, with D unclear. TRBV23-1 is identified as an open reading frame with a role that is uncertain. With 3 bases removed from V and 4 bases from J, the gap between germline ends came to 15 bases. CDR3 length equals 15 residues. The CDR3 here is CASSHQGCIGTEAFF. The DNA of the CDR3 is TGCGCCAGCAGTCATCAAGGGTGTATTGGCACTGAAGCTTTCTTT.